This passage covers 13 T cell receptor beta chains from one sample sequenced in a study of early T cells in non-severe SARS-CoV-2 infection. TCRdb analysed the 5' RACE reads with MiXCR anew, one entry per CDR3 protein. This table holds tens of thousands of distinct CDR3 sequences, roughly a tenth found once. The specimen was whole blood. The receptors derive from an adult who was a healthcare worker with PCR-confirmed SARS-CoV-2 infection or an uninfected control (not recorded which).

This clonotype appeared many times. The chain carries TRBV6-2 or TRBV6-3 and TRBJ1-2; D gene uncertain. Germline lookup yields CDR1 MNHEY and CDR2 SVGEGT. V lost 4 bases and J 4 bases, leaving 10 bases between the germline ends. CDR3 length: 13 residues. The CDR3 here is CASSFKSGYGYTF. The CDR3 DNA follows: TGTGCCAGCAGTTTCAAGTCGGGCTATGGCTACACCTTC.

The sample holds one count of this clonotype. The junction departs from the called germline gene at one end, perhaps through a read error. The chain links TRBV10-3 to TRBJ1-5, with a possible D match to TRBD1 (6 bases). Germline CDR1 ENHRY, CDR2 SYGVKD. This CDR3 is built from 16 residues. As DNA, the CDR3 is TGTGCCGTCAGTGTACAGGGAGTGGGTAGCAATCAGCCCCAGCATTTT. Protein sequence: CAVSVQGVGSNQPQHF.

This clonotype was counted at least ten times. The CDR3 here is CAISPLAGGKHTGELFF. The CDR3 coding sequence is TGTGCCATCAGCCCACTAGCGGGAGGAAAACACACCGGGGAGCTGTTTTTT. This chain joins TRBV10-3 and TRBJ2-2; 12 nucleotides line up with TRBD2. From germline, CDR1 is ENHRY and CDR2 SYGVKD. V shed 6 bases, J shed 3 bases, and the junction held 8 bases outside the gene matches. This CDR3 has 17 residues.

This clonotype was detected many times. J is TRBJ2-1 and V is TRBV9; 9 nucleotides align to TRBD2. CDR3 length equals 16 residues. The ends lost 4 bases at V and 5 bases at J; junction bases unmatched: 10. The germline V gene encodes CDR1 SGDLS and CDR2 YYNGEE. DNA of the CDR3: TGTGCCAGCAGCCCCTTAGCGGGAGCGGGGGACAATGAGCAGTTCTTC. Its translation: CASSPLAGAGDNEQFF.

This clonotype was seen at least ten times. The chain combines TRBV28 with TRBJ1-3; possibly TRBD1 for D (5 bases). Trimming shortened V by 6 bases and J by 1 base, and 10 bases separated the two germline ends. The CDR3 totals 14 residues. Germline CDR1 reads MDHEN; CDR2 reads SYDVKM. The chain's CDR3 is CASRIGDSGNTIYF. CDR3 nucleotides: TGTGCCAGCAGGATAGGGGATTCTGGAAACACCATATATTTT.

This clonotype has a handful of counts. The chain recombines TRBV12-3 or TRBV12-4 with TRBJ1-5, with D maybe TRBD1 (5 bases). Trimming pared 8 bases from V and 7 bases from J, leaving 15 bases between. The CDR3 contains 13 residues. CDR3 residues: CASSTGGPQPQHF. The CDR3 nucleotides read TGTGCCAGCTCTACGGGGGGTCCCCAGCCCCAGCATTTT.

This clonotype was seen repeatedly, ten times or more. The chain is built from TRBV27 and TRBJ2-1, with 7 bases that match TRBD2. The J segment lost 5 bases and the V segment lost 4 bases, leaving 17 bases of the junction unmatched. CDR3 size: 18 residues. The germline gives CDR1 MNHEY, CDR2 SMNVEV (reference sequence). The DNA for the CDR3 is TGTGCCAGCAGTTGGAGCTCGGGTTGGCGGGAGACCGACAATGAGCAGTTCTTC. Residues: CASSWSSGWRETDNEQFF.

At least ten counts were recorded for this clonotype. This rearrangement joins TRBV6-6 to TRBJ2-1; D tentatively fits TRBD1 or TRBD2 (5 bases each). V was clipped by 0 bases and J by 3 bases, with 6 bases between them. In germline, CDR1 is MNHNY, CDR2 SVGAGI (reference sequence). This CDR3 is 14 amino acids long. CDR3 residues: CASSYSGGYNEQFF. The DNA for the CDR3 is TGTGCCAGCAGTTACTCTGGGGGCTACAATGAGCAGTTCTTC.

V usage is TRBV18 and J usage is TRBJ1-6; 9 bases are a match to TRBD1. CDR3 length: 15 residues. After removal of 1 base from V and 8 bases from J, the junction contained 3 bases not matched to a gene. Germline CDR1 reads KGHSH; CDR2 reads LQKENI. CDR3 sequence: CASSPRDRADSPLHF. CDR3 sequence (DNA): TGTGCCAGCTCACCACGGGACAGGGCGGATTCACCCCTCCACTTT.

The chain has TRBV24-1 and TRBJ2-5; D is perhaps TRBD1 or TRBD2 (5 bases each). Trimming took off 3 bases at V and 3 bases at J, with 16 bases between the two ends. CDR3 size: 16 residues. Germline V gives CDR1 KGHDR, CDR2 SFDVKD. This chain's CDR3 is CATSDGGRRGEETQYF. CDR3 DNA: TGTGCCACCAGTGATGGGGGAAGAAGGGGCGAAGAGACCCAGTACTTC.

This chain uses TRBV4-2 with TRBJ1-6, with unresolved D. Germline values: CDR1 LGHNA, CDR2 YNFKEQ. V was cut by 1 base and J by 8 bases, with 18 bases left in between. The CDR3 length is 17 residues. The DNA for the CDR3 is TGTGCCAGCAGCCAAGTTATGGGTGACGAACGTGATTCACCCCTCCACTTT. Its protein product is CASSQVMGDERDSPLHF.

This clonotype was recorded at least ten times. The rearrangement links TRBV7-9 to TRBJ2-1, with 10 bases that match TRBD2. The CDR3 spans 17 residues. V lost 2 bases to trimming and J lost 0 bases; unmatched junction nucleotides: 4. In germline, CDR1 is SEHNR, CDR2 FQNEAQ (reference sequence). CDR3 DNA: TGTGCCAGCAGCTTAAGGACTAGCGGCCTCTCCTACAATGAGCAGTTCTTC. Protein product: CASSLRTSGLSYNEQFF. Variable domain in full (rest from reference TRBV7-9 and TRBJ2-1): DTGVSQNPRHKITKRGQNVTFRCDPISEHNRLYWYRQTLGQGPEFLTYFQNEAQLEKSRLLSDRFSAERPKGSFSTLEIQRTEQGDSAMYLCASSLRTSGLSYNEQFFGPGTRLTVL.

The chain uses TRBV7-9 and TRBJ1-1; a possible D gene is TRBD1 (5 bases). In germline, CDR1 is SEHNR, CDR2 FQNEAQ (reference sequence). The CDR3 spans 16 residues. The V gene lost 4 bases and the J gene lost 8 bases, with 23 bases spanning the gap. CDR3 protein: CASSYHYLDRPQEAFF. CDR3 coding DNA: TGTGCCAGCAGCTACCACTACCTCGACAGACCCCAGGAAGCTTTCTTT.